The 26 T cell receptor beta chains in this list originate from one sample, sequenced in a study of CD8 T cells in ankylosing spondylitis. One entry per CDR3 protein results from TCRdb running MiXCR on the 5' RACE reads. The repertoire has roughly 38,000 distinct CDR3 sequences, 15% to 20% of them found once; the top ten carry just over 45%. The source material was blood. Source of these receptors: a male donor with ankylosing spondylitis or in good health (not recorded which).

This clonotype was seen a few times. The gene calls are TRBV20-1 and TRBJ2-1; D might be TRBD2 (6 bases). The germline CDR1 and CDR2 sequences are DFQATT and SNEGSKA (reference sequence). Trimming took 3 bases from V and 0 from J, leaving 18 bases between them. The CDR3 spans 17 residues. The DNA for the CDR3 is TGCAGTGCTAGCGGTGAGGGGACTTCAAGCTCCTACAATGAGCAGTTCTTC. Its protein product is CSASGEGTSSSYNEQFF.

This chain joins TRBV7-2 and TRBJ2-1, with 10 bases lining up with TRBD2. Germline CDR1 is SGHTA and CDR2 is FQGNSA. The CDR3 loop spans 15 amino acids. With V trimmed by 7 bases and J by 6 bases, 9 bases remained unmatched. CDR3 region: CASTRWTSGINEQFF. Here the CDR3 DNA reads TGTGCCAGCACCCGTTGGACTAGCGGAATCAATGAGCAGTTCTTC.

V and J are TRBV29-1 and TRBJ1-1; D not resolved. Trimming cost V 4 bases and J 6 bases, with 9 bases left between them. The CDR3 runs to 11 residues. Germline CDR1 and CDR2: SQVTM and ANQGSEA. In nucleotides, the CDR3 is TGCAGCGTTGGGCGTGTCCCTGAAGCTTTCTTT. Translating it yields CSVGRVPEAFF.

The gene calls are TRBV4-2 and TRBJ2-3; 8 bases align to TRBD2. Germline CDR1 and CDR2: LGHNA and YNFKEQ. CDR3 length equals 18 residues. J was trimmed by 5 bases and V by 1 base; bases with no gene match: 14. The CDR3 region has the DNA TGTGCCAGCAGCCAAGGCGCCGGGGGCGGGAGGACGGGAGATACGCAGTATTTT. Translating it yields CASSQGAGGGRTGDTQYF.

The V call is TRBV10-3, the J call TRBJ2-2; maybe TRBD1 (5 bases). This CDR3 region has 12 residues. V was pared by 6 bases and J by 5 bases, with 7 bases between. Germline V gives CDR1 ENHRY, CDR2 SYGVKD. CDR3 region: CAISPGTGELFF. The CDR3, as DNA: TGTGCCATCAGCCCAGGGACCGGGGAGCTGTTTTTT.

In its sample, this clonotype was seen a few times. The chain joins TRBV20-1 to TRBJ2-5; the D gene is possibly TRBD2 (5 bases). CDR1 and CDR2 (germline): DFQATT, SNEGSKA (reference sequence). The CDR3 extends over 14 amino acids. Trimming removed 1 base at V and 1 base at J, with 10 bases between. The CDR3 loop reads CSARVPGIQETQYF. CDR3 bases: TGCAGTGCTAGAGTGCCGGGGATCCAAGAGACCCAGTACTTC.

V gene TRBV20-1 combines with J gene TRBJ2-2; 9 bases agree with TRBD1. The CDR3 totals 13 residues. V lost 6 bases, J lost 3 bases, and 2 bases stayed unmatched. Germline assignment: CDR1 DFQATT and CDR2 SNEGSKA (reference sequence). CDR3 sequence: CSAGTGHTGELFF. In nucleotides, the CDR3 is TGCAGTGCCGGGACAGGGCACACCGGGGAGCTGTTTTTT.

This clonotype was seen a handful of times. The CDR3 DNA is TGTGCCAGCAGTTCCCCCTGGGGCCTGGGCCATGAGCAGTTCTTC. It is translated as CASSSPWGLGHEQFF. The J gene is TRBJ2-1, the V gene TRBV12-3 or TRBV12-4, with a tentative D call TRBD1 (5 bases). The CDR3 is 15 residues long. V was cut by 4 bases and J by 8 bases, with 18 bases left in between.

CDR3 nucleotides: TGTGCCAGCAGCCCTGTCAGCACAGATACGCAGTATTTT. Translating gives CASSPVSTDTQYF. This chain connects TRBV7-8 to TRBJ2-3; D remains ambiguous. The germline CDR1 and CDR2 sequences are SGHVS and FQNEAQ. V was pared by 5 bases and J by 0 bases, with 6 bases between. The length of the CDR3 is 13 residues.

This clonotype was recorded a few times. The chain links TRBV3-1 to TRBJ2-1; 7 nucleotides align to TRBD1. Germline CDR1 is LGHDT and CDR2 is YNNKEL (reference sequence). V lost 2 bases, J lost 8 bases, and 6 bases stayed unmatched. This CDR3 has 14 residues. CDR3: CASSQTQGFHEQFF. Written as DNA, the CDR3 is TGTGCCAGCAGCCAAACACAGGGGTTTCATGAGCAGTTCTTC.

This chain uses TRBV7-9 with TRBJ2-2, with D perhaps matching TRBD2 (6 bases). CDR1 and CDR2 from the germline V gene are SEHNR and FQNEAQ (reference sequence). V dropped 4 bases and J dropped 7 bases, with 13 bases sitting between them. CDR3 length: 14 residues. Here the CDR3 reads CASSSKMGGGELFF. The CDR3 DNA follows: TGTGCCAGCAGCTCCAAAATGGGAGGCGGGGAGCTGTTTTTT.

This chain connects TRBV3-1 to TRBJ1-1; tentative D call: TRBD1 (6 bases). From germline, CDR1 is LGHDT and CDR2 YNNKEL (reference sequence). V was pared by 5 bases and J by 0 bases, with 19 bases between. This CDR3 has 17 amino acids. CDR3 DNA: TGTGCCAGCAGCTCCCAGAGATGGACAGATCTGAACACTGAAGCTTTCTTT. Its protein is CASSSQRWTDLNTEAFF.

This chain connects TRBV7-9 to TRBJ2-5, with D hard to call. The germline CDR1 and CDR2 sequences are SEHNR and FQNEAQ (reference sequence). Trimming shortened V by 3 bases and J by 4 bases, and 12 bases separated the two germline ends. This CDR3 comprises 14 residues. The CDR3 spells CASSFPWRTETQYF. In DNA form, the CDR3 reads TGTGCCAGCAGCTTTCCTTGGCGGACAGAGACCCAGTACTTC.

This clonotype has at least ten counts. The chain uses TRBV5-1 and TRBJ2-2, with 9 positions matching TRBD1. Germline V gene sequence: CDR1 SGHRS, CDR2 YFSETQ. J gave up 0 bases and V 4 bases, and 1 base lay outside the gene matches. The CDR3 runs to 15 residues. CDR3 in DNA: TGCGCCAGCAGCCGGGACAGGGCGAACACCGGGGAGCTGTTTTTT. It specifies CASSRDRANTGELFF. Using reference TRBV5-1 and TRBJ2-2 for the parts outside the CDR3, the full variable domain is KAGVTQTPRYLIKTRGQQVTLSCSPISGHRSVSWYQQTPGQGLQFLFEYFSETQRNKGNFPGRFSGRQFSNSRSEMNVSTLELGDSALYLCASSRDRANTGELFFGEGSRLTVL.

This clonotype was observed a few times. The CDR3 region is CASSPRLATSTDTQYF. CDR3 DNA sequence: TGTGCCAGCAGCCCTCGACTAGCGACCAGCACAGATACGCAGTATTTT. The chain joins TRBV9 to TRBJ2-3; TRBD2 matches at 8 bases. Germline assignment: CDR1 SGDLS and CDR2 YYNGEE. V was clipped by 4 bases and J by 0 bases; unmatched bases: 7. The CDR3 is 16 residues long.

In its sample, this clonotype was seen a few times. The gene calls are TRBV7-2 and TRBJ1-1; no clear D. This CDR3 is built from 12 residues. Germline assignment: CDR1 SGHTA and CDR2 FQGNSA. Between the trimmed V and J ends, which lost 4 bases and 11 bases, there was a span of 14 bases. The CDR3 is CASSSLGSLAFF. The CDR3 DNA reads as TGTGCCAGCAGCTCCCTTGGGTCGTTGGCTTTCTTT.

The chain carries TRBV7-9 and TRBJ1-1; D perhaps matches TRBD1 (5 bases). This CDR3 spans 14 amino acids. Trimming removed 7 bases from V and 1 base from J, with 13 bases in between. Germline V lookup: CDR1 SEHNR, CDR2 FQNEAQ (reference sequence). DNA for the CDR3: TGTGCCAGCAAAAGGGGACGGGGGAACACTGAAGCTTTCTTT. It codes for CASKRGRGNTEAFF. Looking up the rest from reference TRBV7-9 and TRBJ1-1 gives the full variable domain: DTGVSQNPRHKITKRGQNVTFRCDPISEHNRLYWYRQTLGQGPEFLTYFQNEAQLEKSRLLSDRFSAERPKGSFSTLEIQRTEQGDSAMYLCASKRGRGNTEAFFGQGTRLTVV.

The chain has TRBV6-6 and TRBJ2-1; D not resolved. The CDR3 spans 14 residues. Between the trimmed V and J ends, which lost 4 bases and 2 bases, there was a span of 9 bases. Per the germline V gene, CDR1 is MNHNY and CDR2 is SVGAGI (reference sequence). The CDR3 loop reads CASSLTGPYNEQFF. CDR3 DNA sequence: TGTGCCAGCAGTTTGACTGGTCCCTACAATGAGCAGTTCTTC.

This clonotype has at least ten counts. The chain recombines TRBV12-3 or TRBV12-4 with TRBJ2-3; D may be TRBD1 or TRBD2 (5 bases each). The CDR3 consists of 12 residues. V was pared by 6 bases and J by 9 bases, with 13 bases between. The CDR3 here is CASRPDRGTQYF. The DNA of the CDR3 is TGTGCCAGCAGACCTGACCGGGGCACGCAGTATTTT.

This clonotype was seen at least ten times. This chain joins TRBV25-1 and TRBJ2-2; D ambiguous. Trimming shortened V by 5 bases and J by 1 base, and 11 bases separated the two germline ends. The CDR3 length is 15 residues. Germline V gene data show CDR1 as MGHDK and CDR2 as SYGVNS. CDR3 protein: CASSPQMENTGELFF. The CDR3 region has the DNA TGTGCCAGCAGTCCCCAAATGGAGAACACCGGGGAGCTGTTTTTT.

This clonotype has more than one count but fewer than ten. This rearrangement joins TRBV6-5 to TRBJ2-3, with 7 bases identical to TRBD2. J lost 2 bases, V lost 6 bases, and 8 bases had no gene match. This CDR3 region has 15 residues. Germline V lookup: CDR1 MNHEY, CDR2 SVGAGI. In nucleotides, the CDR3 is TGTGCCAGCAGCCTAACCGGGAGGCCCACAGATACGCAGTATTTT. Protein sequence: CASSLTGRPTDTQYF.

The chain uses TRBV7-9 and TRBJ1-4, with D uncertain. The CDR3 is 12 amino acids. The V and J ends lost 3 bases and 6 bases respectively, with 5 bases between them. Germline V CDR1 and CDR2: SEHNR, FQNEAQ (reference sequence). CDR3 amino acids: CASSLVDEKLFF. The DNA for the CDR3 is TGTGCCAGCAGCTTGGTGGATGAAAAACTGTTTTTT. The full variable domain, in which reference TRBV7-9 and TRBJ1-4 provide the parts outside the CDR3, is DTGVSQNPRHKITKRGQNVTFRCDPISEHNRLYWYRQTLGQGPEFLTYFQNEAQLEKSRLLSDRFSAERPKGSFSTLEIQRTEQGDSAMYLCASSLVDEKLFFGSGTQLSVL.

This clonotype was observed a few times. This chain uses TRBV29-1 with TRBJ1-1; tentatively, D is TRBD1 (5 bases). Germline CDR1 SQVTM, CDR2 ANQGSEA. Between the trimmed V and J ends, which lost 7 bases and 3 bases, there was a span of 15 bases. The CDR3 loop spans 13 amino acids. CDR3 protein: CSGRVGGDTEAFF. CDR3 DNA sequence: TGCAGCGGCAGGGTTGGGGGAGACACTGAAGCTTTCTTT.

CDR3: CASGLLLAGAKNIQYF. DNA for the CDR3: TGTGCTAGTGGTTTGTTGCTAGCGGGAGCCAAAAACATTCAGTACTTC. This chain joins TRBV12-5 and TRBJ2-4, with TRBD2 identical over 8 bases. The CDR3 runs 16 residues. Unmatched junction bases numbered 3, after V lost 2 bases and J lost 0 bases. Germline V gene data show CDR1 as LGHNT and CDR2 as FRNRAP.

This clonotype was detected only a few times. V usage is TRBV5-6 and J usage is TRBJ1-1, with a weak D call TRBD1 (5 bases). Deletions cut 4 bases from V and 4 bases from J, with 17 bases between. The germline CDR1 and CDR2 sequences are SGHDT and YYEEEE. The CDR3 sequence is 15 residues long. The CDR3 protein is CASSPSGGVGTEAFF. Written as DNA, the CDR3 is TGTGCCAGCAGCCCCTCCGGGGGGGTGGGCACTGAAGCTTTCTTT. The variable domain in full, completed from reference TRBV5-6 and TRBJ1-1, reads DAGVTQSPTHLIKTRGQQVTLRCSPKSGHDTVSWYQQALGQGPQFIFQYYEEEERQRGNFPDRFSGHQFPNYSSELNVNALLLGDSALYLCASSPSGGVGTEAFFGQGTRLTVV.

In its sample, this clonotype was seen a few times. The CDR3 bases are TGTGCCAGCAGCCAACTAGCGGGTGGGACCATCTACGAGCAGTACTTC. It translates to CASSQLAGGTIYEQYF. The chain recombines TRBV28 with TRBJ2-7, with 9 bases identical to TRBD2. V was pared by 6 bases and J by 3 bases, with 12 bases of the junction left unmatched. Looked up from germline, CDR1 is MDHEN and CDR2 is SYDVKM. The CDR3 totals 16 residues.